The following is a T cell receptor beta chain sequence with its context. This sample stems from a study of T-cell memory formation after mild COVID-19. Turning to the study itself: TCR clusters were largely donor specific.

TCRdb used MiXCR to reprocess the 5' RACE reads, holding one entry per CDR3 protein. The table includes about 560,000 distinct CDR3 sequences, roughly 17% detected once. The CDR3 is 11 amino acids. V shed 5 bases and J shed 7 bases, with 11 bases lying between them. Looked up from germline, CDR1 is SQVTM and CDR2 is ANQGSEA. Specimen: PBMCs or a T cell subset sorted from them (not recorded which). The gene calls are TRBV29-1 and TRBJ2-5; D is uncertain. The clonotype was recovered from an adult woman who had mild COVID-19 (a few samples of this study predate the infection). Cell type and time point are not known. The chain's CDR3 is CSVSIFGTQYF. DNA of the CDR3: TGCAGCGTTTCAATTTTTGGGACCCAGTACTTC. The complete variable domain, with remaining parts taken from reference TRBV29-1 and TRBJ2-5, reads SAVISQKPSRDICQRGTSLTIQCQVDSQVTMMFWYRQQPGQSLTLIATANQGSEATYESGFVIDKFPISRPNLTFSTLTVSNMSPEDSSIYLCSVSIFGTQYFGPGTRLLVL.